The present entry profiles one T cell receptor (beta chain) with its context. Per the authors' pipeline: Amplified reference gene primers provided the basis for estimating nucleated cell counts. Repertoires were generated with immunoSEQ multiplex PCR, while TCRdb's copy carries only in-frame clones and drops some. V, J and clone size derive from that table, while D and trimming were established from the DNA sequence. This sample has about 72,000 clones; just over 85% occur once, and the top ten carry about a tenth. This CDR3 has 14 residues. V was trimmed by 1 base and J by 6 bases, leaving 12 bases between them. The germline CDR1 and CDR2 sequences are MDHEN and SYDVKM. The data belong to a study of blood T cell repertoires in COVID-19. Study information: The analysed material was cDNA or gDNA that came from T cells, B-cell-depleted T cells, or PBMCs.

The clonotype comes from a man aged 65 to 85 with active or convalescent COVID-19. The chain is built from TRBV28 and TRBJ1-1; D is ambiguous. The specimen sequenced was peripheral blood. The CDR3 is CASSLFARYPEAFF. The CDR3 nucleotides are TGTGCCAGCAGTTTATTTGCCAGGTATCCTGAAGCTTTCTTT.